Shown below are 27 T cell receptor beta chains from a single sample sequenced in a study of PD-1 blockade in classical Hodgkin lymphoma. Sequencing was performed with immunoSEQ multiplex PCR; in TCRdb, only in-frame clones are kept and a portion is missing. The table lists 35,000 to 50,000 clones, around 69% of them singletons. Sample time point: cycle 4 day 1 (C4D1), after 5 to 7 weeks of nivolumab. Every patient relapsed after autologous stem cell transplantation, and brentuximab vedotin exposure varied. The specimen was peripheral blood mononuclear cells (PBMCs), collected before the fourth cycle of nivolumab. The source of these receptors is a human donor with classical Hodgkin lymphoma.

The gene calls are TRBV11-3 and TRBJ2-7; 12 bases align to TRBD1. Germline trimming cut 4 bases from V and 5 bases from J; bases unmatched to any gene: 3. This CDR3 comprises 14 residues. The germline CDR1 and CDR2 sequences are SGHNT and YENEEA. CDR3 region: CASSSGTGGDEQYF. CDR3 DNA sequence: TGTGCCAGCAGCTCCGGGACAGGGGGCGACGAGCAGTACTTC.

A single count supports this clone. The V gene is TRBV9, the J gene TRBJ1-4; D remains ambiguous. V was trimmed by 2 bases and J by 2 bases, leaving 10 bases between them. CDR3 length: 15 residues. CDR1 SGDLS and CDR2 YYNGEE come from the germline V gene. CDR3 nucleotides: TGTGCCAGCAGCGTGGGGTGGGGTACTAATGAAAAACTGTTTTTT. Its protein is CASSVGWGTNEKLFF.

V usage is TRBV5-1 and J usage is TRBJ2-1, with D unresolved. Germline V gene lookup returns CDR1 SGHRS and CDR2 YFSETQ. The CDR3 sequence is 14 residues long. Trimming took 0 bases from V and 8 from J, leaving 12 bases between them. The CDR3 sequence: CASSLGGYRDEQFF. The CDR3 nucleotides are TGCGCCAGCAGCTTGGGAGGCTATAGGGATGAGCAGTTCTTC. Drawing the rest from reference TRBV5-1 and TRBJ2-1, the complete variable domain is KAGVTQTPRYLIKTRGQQVTLSCSPISGHRSVSWYQQTPGQGLQFLFEYFSETQRNKGNFPGRFSGRQFSNSRSEMNVSTLELGDSALYLCASSLGGYRDEQFFGPGTRLTVL.

The chain has TRBV4-3 and TRBJ2-3; D gene ambiguous. CDR1 is LGHNA, CDR2 YSLEER, per germline. The CDR3 consists of 15 residues. Trimming cost V 2 bases and J 3 bases, with 12 bases left between them. This CDR3 reads CASSQFLGVTDTQYF. DNA of the CDR3: TGCGCCAGCAGCCAATTCCTTGGGGTAACAGATACGCAGTATTTT.

V usage is TRBV4-2 and J usage is TRBJ2-5; D is unresolved. TRBJ2-7 matches the DNA end more closely, so the J call is doubtful. CDR3 length: 16 amino acids. Germline loops: CDR1 LGHNA, CDR2 YNFKEQ. CDR3 in amino acids: CASSPRVQGWPYEQYF. CDR3 nucleotide sequence: TGTGCCAGCAGCCCCCGGGTGCAAGGATGGCCCTACGAGCAGTACTTC.

The V and J genes are TRBV4-3 and TRBJ1-2; 9 bases are shared with TRBD1. V dropped 0 bases and J dropped 7; count of bases not matched to a gene: 3. This CDR3 has 14 residues. Per the germline V gene, CDR1 is LGHNA and CDR2 is YSLEER. The DNA of the CDR3 is TGCGCCAGCAGCCAAGATAGGACAGGGGTTGGCTACACCTTC. The encoded protein is CASSQDRTGVGYTF.

This clone was seen a single time. The rearrangement links TRBV4-2 to TRBJ1-6; 7 nucleotides match TRBD1. V lost 8 bases to trimming and J lost 7 bases; unmatched junction nucleotides: 2. CDR1 is LGHNA and CDR2 is YNFKEQ in the germline V gene. The CDR3 runs 12 residues. The CDR3 DNA reads TGTGCCAGCCGGACAGGAAATTCACCCCTCCACTTT. Its protein product is CASRTGNSPLHF.

Regarding this clone: At one of its ends the junction is not consistent with the germline gene, which may arise from a read error. V gene TRBV29-1 combines with J gene TRBJ2-7; 10 nucleotides agree with TRBD2. From germline, CDR1 is SQVTM and CDR2 ANQGSEA. CDR3 size: 13 residues. For the CDR3, the DNA is TGCAGCGCTGAAGGGACTAGCGACTACGAGCAGTACTTC. Protein: CSAEGTSDYEQYF.

This chain uses TRBV18 with TRBJ2-5; no reliable D call. Germline V gives CDR1 KGHSH, CDR2 LQKENI. CDR3 length: 13 residues. Trimming removed 1 base at V and 2 bases at J, with 5 bases between. The CDR3 sequence: CASSPQQQETQYF. The CDR3 DNA is TGTGCCAGCTCACCACAACAGCAAGAGACCCAGTACTTC.

The chain employs TRBV2 and TRBJ1-4; 12 bases align to TRBD1. V gave up 6 bases and J gave up 8 bases; unmatched junction bases: 16. The CDR3 runs to 18 residues. Germline assignment: CDR1 SNHLY and CDR2 FYNNEI. For the CDR3, the DNA is TGTGCCAGCAGCACCGGGACAGGGGGCGTACGGGAGAGAGAAAAACTGTTTTTT. Encoded protein: CASSTGTGGVREREKLFF.

The rearrangement joins TRBV19 to TRBJ2-6; D gene ambiguous. Germline values: CDR1 LNHDA, CDR2 SQIVND (reference sequence). V was shortened by 6 bases and J by 4 bases, with 16 bases between the two germline ends. CDR3 length: 16 amino acids. CDR3 sequence: CASRALLNTGANVLTF. The CDR3 coding sequence is TGTGCCAGTAGGGCCCTATTGAACACCGGGGCCAACGTCCTGACTTTC.

This clone was detected a few times. The chain links TRBV7-6 to TRBJ2-1, with 13 bases that match TRBD2. V lost 0 bases and J lost 8; bases outside the gene matches: 4. The CDR3 is 16 residues long. Germline assignment: CDR1 SGHVS and CDR2 FNYEAQ. The CDR3 coding sequence is TGTGCCAGCAGCTTAGCGACTAGCGGGGGGTCCTATGAGCAGTTCTTC. This codes for CASSLATSGGSYEQFF.

V gene TRBV10-3 combines with J gene TRBJ1-4; D is uncertain. Trimming cost V 0 bases and J 0 bases, with 11 bases left between them. This CDR3 region has 17 residues. Germline CDR1 and CDR2: ENHRY and SYGVKD. CDR3 region: CAISESRVFSTNEKLFF. The CDR3, as DNA: TGTGCCATCAGTGAGTCGAGGGTCTTTTCAACTAATGAAAAACTGTTTTTT.

This clone rates as medium-sized. The chain has TRBV7-9 and TRBJ1-2, with D maybe TRBD1 (5 bases). Germline V lookup: CDR1 SEHNR, CDR2 FQNEAQ (reference sequence). Trimming pared 8 bases from V and 8 bases from J, leaving 21 bases between. CDR3 size: 14 residues. This CDR3 reads CASDFPPGVYGYTF. CDR3 sequence (DNA): TGTGCCAGCGACTTCCCTCCGGGGGTCTACGGCTACACCTTC.

The chain recombines TRBV14 with TRBJ1-2; D not certain. The CDR3 is 13 residues long. V lost 3 bases and J 7 bases, leaving 12 bases between the germline ends. Germline V CDR1 and CDR2: SGHDN, FVKESK. The CDR3 bases are TGTGCCAGCAGCCAGGGTTTAACGTTTGGCTACACCTTC. Translated, it gives CASSQGLTFGYTF.

There are a few counts of this clone. V and J are TRBV10-3 and TRBJ2-1; 12 bases are a match to TRBD1. Per the germline V gene, CDR1 is ENHRY and CDR2 is SYGVKD. This CDR3 has 18 residues. The J segment lost 7 bases and the V segment lost 6 bases, leaving 16 bases of the junction unmatched. In nucleotides, the CDR3 is TGTGCCATCAGGATAACTCCCCGGGACAGGGGGCGAGGGAATGAGCAGTTCTTC. Residues: CAIRITPRDRGRGNEQFF.

This clone was observed a few times. The V gene is TRBV27, the J gene TRBJ2-1, with 7 bases matching TRBD2. Germline V gives CDR1 MNHEY, CDR2 SMNVEV (reference sequence). Unmatched junction bases numbered 1, after V lost 5 bases and J lost 3 bases. This CDR3 is 13 amino acids long. The CDR3 spells CASSRDYYNEQFF. As DNA, the CDR3 is TGTGCCAGCAGTAGGGACTACTACAATGAGCAGTTCTTC.

The V gene is TRBV16, the J gene TRBJ1-5, with TRBD1 identical over 8 bases. Unmatched junction bases numbered 9, after V lost 4 bases and J lost 7 bases. This CDR3 has 15 residues. CDR1 and CDR2 from the germline V gene are KGHSY and FQNENV. The DNA of the CDR3 is TGTGCCAGCAGCCTCTGGACAGGGACAGAACAGCCCCAGCATTTT. This encodes CASSLWTGTEQPQHF.

The chain has TRBV23-1 and TRBJ2-7; TRBD1 might be the D (6 bases). TRBV23-1 is an ORF, and what it does is uncertain. The CDR3 has 17 residues. The V gene lost 6 bases and the J gene lost 0 bases, with 21 bases spanning the gap. The CDR3 DNA reads TGCGCCAGCAGACAAATTATCAACCGACAGGTCTCCTACGAGCAGTACTTC. The encoded protein is CASRQIINRQVSYEQYF.

V and J are TRBV5-1 and TRBJ2-5, with 15 bases matching TRBD2. With the DNA end fitting TRBJ2-7 better, the J assignment may be wrong. This CDR3 is built from 18 residues. Germline CDR1 and CDR2: SGHRS and YFSETQ. The CDR3 loop is CASSLAWTSGGASYEQYF. The CDR3 bases are TGCGCCAGCAGCTTGGCATGGACTAGCGGGGGGGCGTCCTACGAGCAGTACTTC.

The rearrangement joins TRBV14 to TRBJ2-1, with D tentatively TRBD2 (5 bases). From germline, CDR1 is SGHDN and CDR2 FVKESK. The CDR3 has 16 residues. Trimming removed 2 bases from V and 8 bases from J, with 19 bases in between. The CDR3 DNA reads TGTGCCAGCAGCCAAAGTAGGCTAGTTGGGCGGGATGAGCAGTTCTTC. It yields the protein CASSQSRLVGRDEQFF.

A single count supports this clone. The chain has TRBV29-1 and TRBJ1-1; D perhaps matches TRBD1 (5 bases). The CDR3 is made up of 12 amino acids. Trimming cost V 7 bases and J 3 bases, with 12 bases left between them. Germline V gives CDR1 SQVTM, CDR2 ANQGSEA. The CDR3: CSGVGTDTEAFF. The DNA of the CDR3 is TGCAGCGGAGTCGGGACGGACACTGAAGCTTTCTTT.

The chain links TRBV11-3 to TRBJ2-7, with D perhaps assigned TRBD1 or TRBD2 (6 bases each). Trimming removed 1 base from V and 2 bases from J, with 12 bases in between. CDR1 is SGHNT and CDR2 is YENEEA in the germline V gene. The CDR3 has 15 amino acids. This CDR3 reads CASSLGGALPYEQYF. The CDR3 DNA is TGTGCCAGCAGCTTAGGGGGGGCCCTTCCCTACGAGCAGTACTTC.

The chain carries TRBV14 and TRBJ2-5; the D is unclear. CDR1 and CDR2 from the germline V gene are SGHDN and FVKESK. This CDR3 is 12 amino acids long. Trimming removed 5 bases from V and 2 bases from J, with 6 bases in between. CDR3: CASSRLQETQYF. CDR3 DNA: TGTGCCAGCAGCAGACTGCAAGAGACCCAGTACTTC.

This chain uses TRBV2 with TRBJ2-7, with D possibly matching TRBD2 (6 bases). There are 12 residues in the CDR3. The V and J ends lost 3 bases and 3 bases respectively, with 6 bases between them. Germline loops: CDR1 SNHLY, CDR2 FYNNEI. The CDR3 sequence: CASSEDYYEQYF. CDR3 nucleotide sequence: TGTGCCAGCAGTGAGGACTACTACGAGCAGTACTTC.

Here the CDR3 DNA reads TGTGCCAGCAGCTTACTCTCCAGGGGGGAGGACGAGCAGTACTTC. Amino acid sequence: CASSLLSRGEDEQYF. J is TRBJ2-7 and V is TRBV7-2; D is perhaps TRBD1 (7 bases). Germline-derived CDR1 and CDR2 are SGHTA and FQGNSA. The CDR3 is made up of 15 amino acids. V was pared by 2 bases and J by 5 bases, with 16 bases between.

V and J are TRBV4-2 and TRBJ2-2, with a possible D match to TRBD1 (6 bases). The germline CDR1 and CDR2 sequences are LGHNA and YNFKEQ. The CDR3 is 16 residues long. Trimming shortened V by 1 base and J by 7 bases, and 16 bases separated the two germline ends. The CDR3 DNA is TGTGCCAGCAGCCAAGCCCTAAACAGGGTCCACGGGGAGCTGTTTTTT. Its protein product is CASSQALNRVHGELFF.